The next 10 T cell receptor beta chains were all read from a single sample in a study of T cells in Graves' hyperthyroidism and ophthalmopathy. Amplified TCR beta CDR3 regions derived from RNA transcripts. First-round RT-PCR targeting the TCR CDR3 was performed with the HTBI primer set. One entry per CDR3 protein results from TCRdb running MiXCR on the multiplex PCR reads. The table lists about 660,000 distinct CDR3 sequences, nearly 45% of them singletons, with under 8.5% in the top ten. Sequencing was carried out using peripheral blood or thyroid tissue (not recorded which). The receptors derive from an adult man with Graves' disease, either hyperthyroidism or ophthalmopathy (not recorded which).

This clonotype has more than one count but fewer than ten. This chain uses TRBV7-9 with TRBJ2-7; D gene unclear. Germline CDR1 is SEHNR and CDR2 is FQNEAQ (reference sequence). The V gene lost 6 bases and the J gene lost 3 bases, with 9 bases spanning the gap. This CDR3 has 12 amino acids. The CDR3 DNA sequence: TGTGCCAGCAGTTTTGACCACTACGAGCAGTACTTC. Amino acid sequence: CASSFDHYEQYF.

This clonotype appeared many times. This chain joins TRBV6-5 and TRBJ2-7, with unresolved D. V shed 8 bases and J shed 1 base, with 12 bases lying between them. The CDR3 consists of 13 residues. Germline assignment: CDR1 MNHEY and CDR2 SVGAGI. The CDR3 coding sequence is TGTGCCAGCGGTTTAACAGATTCCTACGAGCAGTACTTC. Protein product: CASGLTDSYEQYF.

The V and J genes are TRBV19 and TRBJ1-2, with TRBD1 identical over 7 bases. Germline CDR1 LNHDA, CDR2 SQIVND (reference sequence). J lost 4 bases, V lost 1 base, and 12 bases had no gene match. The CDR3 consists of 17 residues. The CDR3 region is CASSIVEGGNLFYGYTF. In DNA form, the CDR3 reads TGTGCCAGTAGTATAGTCGAAGGGGGCAACCTCTTCTATGGCTACACCTTC.

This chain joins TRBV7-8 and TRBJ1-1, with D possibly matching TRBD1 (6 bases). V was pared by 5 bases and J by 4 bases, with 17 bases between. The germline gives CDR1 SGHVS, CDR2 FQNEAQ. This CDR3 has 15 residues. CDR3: CASSLRTDSTTEAFF. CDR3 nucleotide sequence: TGTGCCAGCAGCCTTAGGACAGATTCGACCACTGAAGCTTTCTTT. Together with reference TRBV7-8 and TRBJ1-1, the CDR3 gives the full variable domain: GAGVSQSPRYKVAKRGQDVALRCDPISGHVSLFWYQQALGQGPEFLTYFQNEAQLDKSGLPSDRFFAERPEGSVSTLKIQRTQQEDSAVYLCASSLRTDSTTEAFFGQGTRLTVV.

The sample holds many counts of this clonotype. The CDR3 is CSVAGTGKNEKLFF. In nucleotides, the CDR3 is TGCAGCGTAGCTGGGACAGGGAAAAATGAAAAACTGTTTTTT. The genes are TRBV29-1 and TRBJ1-4, with TRBD1 matching 9 bases. The CDR3 is made up of 14 amino acids. CDR1 and CDR2 from the germline V gene are SQVTM and ANQGSEA. Unmatched junction bases numbered 7, after V lost 6 bases and J lost 5 bases.

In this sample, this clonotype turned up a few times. The CDR3 nucleotides are TGTGCCACCAGCAGACGCCCATCCCCCAGGGTGGGACAGGTAAACACTGAAGCTTTCTTT. Protein sequence: CATSRRPSPRVGQVNTEAFF. The chain has TRBV15 and TRBJ1-1, with 8 bases that match TRBD1. Germline V CDR1 and CDR2: LNHNV, YYDKDF (reference sequence). The CDR3 runs 20 residues. The V gene end was trimmed by 2 bases and the J gene end by 2 bases; junction bases not matched to a gene: 19.

In DNA form, the CDR3 reads TGTGCCAGCTCACCCGAACAGGGATTCAACACTGAAGCTTTCTTT. Its protein product is CASSPEQGFNTEAFF. The chain has TRBV10-3 and TRBJ1-1; D may be TRBD1 (6 bases). The V gene lost 10 bases and the J gene lost 2 bases, with 20 bases spanning the gap. CDR3 length: 15 amino acids. The germline CDR1 and CDR2 sequences are ENHRY and SYGVKD.

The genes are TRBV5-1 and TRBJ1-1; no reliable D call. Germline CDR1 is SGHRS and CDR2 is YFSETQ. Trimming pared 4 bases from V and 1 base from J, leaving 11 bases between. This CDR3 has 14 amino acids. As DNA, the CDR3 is TGCGCCAGCAGCCCCGGACCCCCGAACACTGAAGCTTTCTTT. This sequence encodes CASSPGPPNTEAFF.

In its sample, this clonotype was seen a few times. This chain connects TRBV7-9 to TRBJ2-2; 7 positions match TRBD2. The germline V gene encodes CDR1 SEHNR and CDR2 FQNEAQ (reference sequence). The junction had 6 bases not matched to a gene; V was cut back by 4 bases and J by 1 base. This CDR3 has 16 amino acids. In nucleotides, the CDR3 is TGTGCCAGCAGCTGGGGGGGACTACAGAACACCGGGGAGCTGTTTTTT. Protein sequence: CASSWGGLQNTGELFF.

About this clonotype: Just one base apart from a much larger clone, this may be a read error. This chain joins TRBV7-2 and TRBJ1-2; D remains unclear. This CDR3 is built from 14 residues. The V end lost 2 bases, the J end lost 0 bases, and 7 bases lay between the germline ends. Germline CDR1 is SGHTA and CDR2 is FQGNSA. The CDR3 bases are TGTGCCAGCAGCTTAAGGGTATCTAACTATGGCTACACCTTC. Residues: CASSLRVSNYGYTF.